This T cell receptor beta chain is drawn from a study of T-cell memory formation after mild COVID-19 (dated by TCRdb to the early 2020s). Describing the broader study: TCR sequence clusters from the two donors were largely donor specific. T-cell clones expanding and contracting after mild COVID-19 in two donors were tracked by longitudinal TCRalpha and TCRbeta repertoire sequencing. Two young, previously healthy adult volunteers, one female and one male, were included in the cohort.

Ficoll-Paque density gradient centrifugation was the method used to isolate PBMCs. The germline V gene sets CDR1 to MNHEY and CDR2 to SVGAGI. The V and J ends are trimmed by 7 bases and 0 bases, leaving 10 bases between them. The CDR3 has 13 amino acids, counting the end cysteine and phenylalanine. Only CDR3 DNA is held: 39 bases, read in frame from base 1. This clonotype was seen repeatedly, ten times or more. What antigen it recognizes has not been identified. Base qualities were left out, and no much larger clone turns up one base away. The instrument given in TCRdb is Illumina NovaSeq 6000. cDNA libraries for TCRalpha and TCRbeta were prepared by 5'RACE using constant-segment primers, with sample barcodes and unique molecular identifiers added. Trizol reagent was used to extract RNA from every sample. Library amplification was performed in two PCR steps, and a second sample barcode and Illumina TruSeq adapters were introduced in the second step. Sequencing of libraries was performed on an Illumina NovaSeq with 2 x 150 bp paired-end reads. Per the authors' processing: With migec v1.2.7, reads were demultiplexed and then collapsed into UMI-guided consensus sequences. With mixcr v2.1.11, UMI consensuses were aligned to TRA and TRB V and J templates and assembled into clonotypes. Clonotypes were classified as expanded or contracted when called significant by both edgeR and NoisET, with noise models trained on biological replicates. For edgeR calls, the cutoffs were a false discovery rate-adjusted p below 0.01 and a log2 fold-change threshold of 1. As an exploratory analysis of dynamics, max-normalized trajectories of the 1000 most abundant clonotypes were examined by PCA with hierarchical clustering. Each responding clone was given a CD4 or CD8 phenotype based on the CD4+ and CD8+ repertoires, which had been sequenced separately. TCRdb trimmed the raw reads at Q25, called clones with MiXCR and kept productive beta chains. For every CDR3 protein sequence, its rows merge into one entry that carries the most common genes and DNA. Clone size and V and J calls follow TCRdb, not the original study. This sample holds roughly 220,000 distinct CDR3 sequences; over 9.5% were observed only once. 3.5% of the sample lies in the top ten.

Overall results and qualifications from the work: Contracting CD4+ clones were located mainly in the CM and EM memory subsets, whereas CD8+ clones were found to be enriched in EMRA. The study covered only two mild cases, and larger cohorts including severe cases with pre-infection samples were considered necessary. Clones contracting from day 15 to 85 had balanced CD4/CD8 phenotypes, while a second wave expanding from day 15 to 37 was biased towards CD4+. SARS-CoV-2 specificity of the second-wave clones peaking on day 37 was not confirmed. Some responding clones were detected in pre-infection memory, which suggested that pre-existing cross-reactive memory T cells had joined the SARS-CoV-2 response.

The sequence came from a man in his late teens or twenties who had mild COVID-19 (a few samples of this study predate the infection). The sample titles of this study are shuffled in the database, so cell type and time point are left out; the donor was told from shared clones. The sequence joins TRBV6-5 to TRBJ2-7, with a weak D call of TRBD2 (6 bases match). Sequenced material: PBMCs or a T cell subset sorted from them (not recorded which). CDR3 loop: CASKRGLSYEQYF. The DNA reads TGTGCCAGCAAACGGGGACTCTCCTACGAGCAGTACTTC.